These 6 T cell receptor beta chains share one sample of origin, sequenced in a study of blood T cells in healthy people across ages (dated by TCRdb to between 2015 and 2016). Libraries were built with 5' RACE. Reads for this sample came from an Illumina HiSeq 2500. The second PCR ran for roughly 7 to 12 cycles and used a J-beta primer mix along with a sample-barcoded 5' primer. The public reads were reanalyzed by TCRdb: fastp trimming at Q25, MiXCR alignment, in-frame beta chains only. Each entry merges the rows of one CDR3 protein and shows their most common DNA and genes. In all, the sample holds hundreds of thousands of distinct CDR3 sequences, and approximately 49% of those were seen once. Roughly 12% of the sample is taken by the ten largest. Sequencing was carried out using blood. Receptors were obtained from a man aged 25-45 years in good health.

The chain recombines TRBV4-3 with TRBJ2-7; 9 bases are shared with TRBD2. The germline CDR1 and CDR2 sequences are LGHNA and YSLEER. The CDR3 has 19 residues. Trimming at V came to 0 bases and at J to 7 bases, leaving 19 bases not matched to a gene. The CDR3 DNA reads as TGCGCCAGCAGCCAAGATCCGATCTCAGGCGCGGGGGGGCGTAATGAGCAGTACTTC. Translating gives CASSQDPISGAGGRNEQYF.

This clonotype was recorded many times. V and J are TRBV29-1 and TRBJ2-5, with 8 bases identical to TRBD1. The germline V gene has CDR1 SQVTM and CDR2 ANQGSEA. CDR3 length: 13 amino acids. V was clipped by 7 bases and J by 6 bases; unmatched bases: 10. The CDR3 is CSGLDRGQKTQYF. The CDR3, as DNA: TGCAGCGGCCTAGACAGGGGCCAGAAGACCCAGTACTTC.

This clonotype appeared a single time. The chain joins TRBV18 to TRBJ2-7, with D possibly being TRBD1 (5 bases). The J call may be in error: the DNA end matches TRBJ2-5 better. Per germline, CDR1 KGHSH and CDR2 LQKENI. The CDR3 length is 14 residues. The CDR3 protein is CASSPSTDRETQYF. Written as DNA, the CDR3 is TGTGCCAGCTCACCCTCGACAGATAGGGAGACCCAGTACTTC.

V gene TRBV5-1 combines with J gene TRBJ2-3; D uncertain. Trimming removed 3 bases from V and 4 bases from J, with 12 bases in between. This CDR3 spans 14 amino acids. The germline V gene has CDR1 SGHRS and CDR2 YFSETQ. CDR3 protein: CASSWERHADTQYF. CDR3 DNA: TGCGCCAGCAGCTGGGAAAGACATGCAGATACGCAGTATTTT.

This clonotype was found a few times. This rearrangement joins TRBV6-2 or TRBV6-3 to TRBJ2-7, with TRBD2 matching 8 bases. The J call may be faulty, since TRBJ2-5 better matches the DNA end. CDR1 and CDR2 from the germline V gene are MNHEY and SVGEGT. The CDR3 covers 15 residues. Written as DNA, the CDR3 is TGTGCCAGCAGGACCTCACTAGCGGACTCCTCGACCCAGTACTTC. This encodes CASRTSLADSSTQYF.

This clonotype occurred many times. The J gene is TRBJ2-5, the V gene TRBV20-1, with 10 bases that match TRBD1. CDR3 length: 17 residues. Looked up from germline, CDR1 is DFQATT and CDR2 is SNEGSKA (reference sequence). The V segment lost 2 bases and the J segment 4 bases; nucleotides outside the gene matches: 13. The CDR3 here is CSARLSGTGVLGETQYF. CDR3 in DNA: TGCAGTGCTAGACTGTCCGGGACAGGGGTTTTAGGAGAGACCCAGTACTTC.